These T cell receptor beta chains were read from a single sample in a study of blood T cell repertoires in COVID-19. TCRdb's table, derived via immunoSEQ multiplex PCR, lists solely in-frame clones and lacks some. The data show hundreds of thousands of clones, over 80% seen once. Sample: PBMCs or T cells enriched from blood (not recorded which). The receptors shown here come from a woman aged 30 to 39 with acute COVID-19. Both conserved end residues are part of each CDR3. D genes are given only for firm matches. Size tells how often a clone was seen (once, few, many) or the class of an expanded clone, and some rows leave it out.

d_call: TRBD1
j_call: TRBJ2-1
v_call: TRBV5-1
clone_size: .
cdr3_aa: CASRRTGGIDNEQFF
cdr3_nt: TGCGCCAGCAGGAGAACAGGGGGGATTGACAATGAGCAGTTCTTC

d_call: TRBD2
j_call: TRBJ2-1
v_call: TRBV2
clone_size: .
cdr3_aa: CAYRGDIFYNEQFF
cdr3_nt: TGTGCCTACCGGGGGGATATATTCTACAATGAGCAGTTCTTC

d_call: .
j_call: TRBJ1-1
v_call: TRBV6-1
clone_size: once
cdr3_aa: CASSERGTGTEAFF
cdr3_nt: TGTGCCAGCAGTGAACGGGGGACGGGCACTGAAGCTTTCTTT

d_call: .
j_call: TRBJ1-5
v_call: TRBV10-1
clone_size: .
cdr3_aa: CASSEGGEQPQHF
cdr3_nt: TGCGCCAGCAGTGAGGGGGGGGAGCAGCCCCAGCATTTT

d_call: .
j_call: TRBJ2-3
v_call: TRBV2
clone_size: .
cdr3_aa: CASKVGGAWLADTQYF
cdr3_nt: TGTGCCAGCAAAGTGGGGGGGGCTTGGTTGGCAGATACGCAGTATTTT

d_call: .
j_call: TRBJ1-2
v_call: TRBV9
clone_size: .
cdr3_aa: CASSVDNRPNYGYTF
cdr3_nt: TGTGCCAGCAGCGTAGATAACAGGCCTAACTATGGCTACACCTTC

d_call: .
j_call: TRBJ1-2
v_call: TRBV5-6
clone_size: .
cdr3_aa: CASTTSGWGLGYGYTF
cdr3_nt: TGTGCCAGCACCACATCTGGCTGGGGGCTGGGCTATGGCTACACCTTC

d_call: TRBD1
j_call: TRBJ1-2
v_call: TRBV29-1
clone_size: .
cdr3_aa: CSVEDGTGDYGYTF
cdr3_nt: TGCAGCGTTGAAGATGGGACAGGGGACTATGGCTACACCTTC

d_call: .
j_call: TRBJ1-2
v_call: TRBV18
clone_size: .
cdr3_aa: CASSPRGEPYGYTF
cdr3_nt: TGTGCCAGCTCACCCCGGGGGGAACCTTATGGCTACACCTTC

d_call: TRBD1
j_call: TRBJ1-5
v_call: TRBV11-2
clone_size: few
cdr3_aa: CASSLRTGEGNQPQHF
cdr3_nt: TGTGCCAGCAGCTTACGGACAGGGGAGGGCAATCAGCCCCAGCATTTT

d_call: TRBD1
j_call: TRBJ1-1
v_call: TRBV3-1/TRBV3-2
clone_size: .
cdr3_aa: CASSRTGSTEAFF
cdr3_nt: TGTGCCAGCAGCCGGACAGGGTCAACTGAAGCTTTCTTT

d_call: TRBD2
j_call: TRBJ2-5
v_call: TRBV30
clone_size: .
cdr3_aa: CAWTYLAGDPIQETQYF
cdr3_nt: TGTGCCTGGACTTATCTAGCGGGGGACCCGATTCAAGAGACCCAGTACTTC

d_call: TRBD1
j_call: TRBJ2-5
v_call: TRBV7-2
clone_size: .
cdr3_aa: CASRLTGTVETQYF
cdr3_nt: TGTGCCAGCAGATTAACCGGGACAGTAGAGACCCAGTACTTC

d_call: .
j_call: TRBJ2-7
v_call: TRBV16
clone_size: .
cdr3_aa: CASSQGAGAYEQYF
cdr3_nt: TGTGCCAGCAGCCAAGGGGCAGGGGCCTACGAGCAGTACTTC

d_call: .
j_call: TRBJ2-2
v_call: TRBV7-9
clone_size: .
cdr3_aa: CATSGGELFF
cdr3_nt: TGTGCCACCTCCGGGGGGGAGCTGTTTTTT

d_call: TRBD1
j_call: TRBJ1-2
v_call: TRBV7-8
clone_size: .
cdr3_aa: CASSHYRGGYTF
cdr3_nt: TGTGCCAGCAGCCATTACAGGGGTGGCTACACCTTC

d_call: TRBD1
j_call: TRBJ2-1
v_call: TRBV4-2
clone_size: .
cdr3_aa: CASSLGQEDYEQFF
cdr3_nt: TGTGCCAGCAGCCTAGGACAGGAAGACTATGAGCAGTTCTTC

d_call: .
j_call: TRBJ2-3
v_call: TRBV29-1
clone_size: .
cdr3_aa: CSVERAGGADTQYF
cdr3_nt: TGCAGCGTTGAGAGAGCGGGCGGGGCAGATACGCAGTATTTT

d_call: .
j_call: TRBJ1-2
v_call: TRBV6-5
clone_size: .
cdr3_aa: CASRPLDIYGYTF
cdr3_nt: TGTGCCAGCAGACCCCTGGACATTTATGGCTACACCTTC